Below are 2 T cell receptor beta chains sequenced from a single sample in a study of low-dose radiotherapy and immunotherapy resistance in tumors. cDNA synthesis used a TRAV/TRBV-specific primer set for both chains. Amplification of TCRs used a constant-region primer and V-primer adapter for about 18 PCR cycles. MiXCR, applied by TCRdb to the reads, yields one record per CDR3 protein. The table lists some 100,000 distinct CDR3 sequences, roughly 20% of them singletons. Stated time point: after trial treatment. The treatment was: LDRT plus nivolumab, ipilimumab, low-dose cyclophosphamide and aspirin (RACIN trial). The material sequenced was PBMCs, taken after low-dose radiotherapy plus immunotherapy. These receptors were obtained from a male donor with prostate cancer.

This clonotype was found once. This chain joins TRBV4-2 and TRBJ1-1; TRBD1 might be the D (5 bases). With 0 bases removed from V and 3 bases from J, the gap between germline ends came to 11 bases. Germline values: CDR1 LGHNA, CDR2 YNFKEQ. The CDR3 loop spans 15 amino acids. The CDR3 reads CASSQDRGFDTEAFF. The DNA for the CDR3 is TGTGCCAGCAGCCAAGATCGGGGGTTCGACACTGAAGCTTTCTTT.

This chain uses TRBV29-1 with TRBJ2-2; 13 positions match TRBD2. Per the germline V gene, CDR1 is SQVTM and CDR2 is ANQGSEA. The CDR3 has 15 amino acids. The J segment lost 4 bases and the V segment lost 2 bases, leaving 1 base of the junction unmatched. CDR3 residues: CSVERLAGGTGELFF. In DNA form, the CDR3 reads TGCAGCGTTGAAAGACTAGCGGGAGGCACCGGGGAGCTGTTTTTT.